This T cell receptor (beta chain) was sequenced during a study of cytomegalovirus exposure and HLA in healthy donors. Study-level information: A previous analysis identified approximately 120 million unique TCR beta sequences derived from about 180 million T cells. Study results and caveats: Earlier analysis yielded a pattern in which most TCR beta V segments were productive about 90% or about 30% of the time.

Comments on this clone: What it binds is unknown.

13 Jbeta primers and 60 Vbeta primers were used for the PCR. TCRdb's copy holds only in-frame clones and misses some; the assay was immunoSEQ multiplex PCR. The table includes 120,000 or so clones, about 16% detected once. Trimming took off 4 bases at V and 8 bases at J, with 20 bases between the two ends. Germline CDR1 is MNHNS and CDR2 is SASEGT. CDR3 length: 15 residues. The source is a woman aged 18-29 years in good health and CMV-seronegative. The J gene is TRBJ1-2, the V gene TRBV6-1, with a possible D match to TRBD1 (6 bases). The sequenced sample consisted of PBMCs. As DNA, the CDR3 is TGTGCCAGCAGTGCAGTCGGGGGGCTGGATGTAGGCTACACCTTC. Its protein product is CASSAVGGLDVGYTF.